What follows describes a single T cell receptor beta chain. The data were obtained in a study of PD-L1 blockade in urothelial cancer. The CDR3 length is 13 residues. V was trimmed by 3 bases and J by 0 bases, leaving 4 bases between them. Germline V lookup: CDR1 SGDLS, CDR2 YYNGEE. The method was immunoSEQ multiplex PCR; TCRdb's version includes in-frame clones alone and lacks a portion of them. The sample includes about 74,000 clones, around 84% of them seen just once. The receptor's source is a man aged 70 or older with urothelial cancer. The V gene is TRBV9, the J gene TRBJ1-3; D is unclear. Source: PBMCs, taken around atezolizumab (anti-PD-L1) treatment. The CDR3 reads CASSELSGNTIYF. CDR3 nucleotides: TGTGCCAGCAGCGAGCTCTCTGGAAACACCATATATTTT.